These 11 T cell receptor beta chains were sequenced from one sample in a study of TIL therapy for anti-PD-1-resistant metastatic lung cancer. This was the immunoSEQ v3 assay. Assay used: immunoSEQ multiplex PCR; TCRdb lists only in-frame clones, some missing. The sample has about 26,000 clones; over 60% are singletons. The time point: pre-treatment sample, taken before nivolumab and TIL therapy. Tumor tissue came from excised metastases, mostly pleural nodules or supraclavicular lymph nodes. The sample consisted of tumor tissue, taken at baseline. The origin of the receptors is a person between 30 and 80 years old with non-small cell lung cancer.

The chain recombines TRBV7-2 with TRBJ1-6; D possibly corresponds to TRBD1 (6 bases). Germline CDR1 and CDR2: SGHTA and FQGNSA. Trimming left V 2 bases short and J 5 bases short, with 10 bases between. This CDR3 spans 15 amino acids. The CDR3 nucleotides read TGTGCCAGCAGCTTATACGGACAGAATAATTCACCCCTCCACTTT. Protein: CASSLYGQNNSPLHF.

The CDR3 protein is CASSLGQGAGDTQYF. The CDR3 DNA reads TGTGCCAGCAGCCTGGGACAGGGGGCGGGAGATACGCAGTATTTT. The chain links TRBV4-2 to TRBJ2-3, with 12 nucleotides matching TRBD1. Trimming took 4 bases from V and 5 from J; bases not matched to a gene: 4. Germline V gene sequence: CDR1 LGHNA, CDR2 YNFKEQ. This CDR3 is 15 amino acids long.

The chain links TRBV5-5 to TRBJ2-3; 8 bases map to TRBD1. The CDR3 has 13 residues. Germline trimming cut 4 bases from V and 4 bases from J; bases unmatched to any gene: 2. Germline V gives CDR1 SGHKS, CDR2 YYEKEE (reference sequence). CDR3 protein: CASSLQGADTQYF. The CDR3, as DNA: TGTGCCAGCAGCCTACAGGGGGCAGATACGCAGTATTTT.

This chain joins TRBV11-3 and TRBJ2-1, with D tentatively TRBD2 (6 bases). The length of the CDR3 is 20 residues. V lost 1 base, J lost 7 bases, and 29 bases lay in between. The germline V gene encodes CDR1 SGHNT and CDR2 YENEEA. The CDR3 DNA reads TGTGCCAGCAGCTTAGGGGTCTGGACTCCTTCTGCCGGGGACTCGAATGAGCAGTTCTTC. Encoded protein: CASSLGVWTPSAGDSNEQFF.

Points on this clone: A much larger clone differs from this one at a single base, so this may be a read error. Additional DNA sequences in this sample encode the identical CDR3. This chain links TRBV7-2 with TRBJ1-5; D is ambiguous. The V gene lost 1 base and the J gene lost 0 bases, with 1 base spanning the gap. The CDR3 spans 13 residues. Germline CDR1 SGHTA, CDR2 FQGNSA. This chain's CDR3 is CASSLDSNQPQHF. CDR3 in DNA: TGTGCCAGCAGCTTAGATAGCAATCAGCCCCAGCATTTT.

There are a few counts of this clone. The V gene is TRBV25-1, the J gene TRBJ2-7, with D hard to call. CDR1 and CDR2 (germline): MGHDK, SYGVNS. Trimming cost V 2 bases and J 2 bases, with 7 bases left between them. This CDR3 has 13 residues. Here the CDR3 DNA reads TGTGCCAGCAGTGAACCACGAACCTACGAGCAGTACTTC. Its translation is CASSEPRTYEQYF.

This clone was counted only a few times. CDR3 sequence (DNA): TGCAGCGTTGCACTAGATAGCAATCAGCCCCAGCATTTT. Translation: CSVALDSNQPQHF. The rearrangement uses TRBV29-1 and TRBJ1-5; no clear D gene. V was cut by 4 bases and J by 0 bases, with 7 bases left in between. CDR3 length equals 13 residues. Germline-derived CDR1 and CDR2 are SQVTM and ANQGSEA. Complete variable domain (other parts from reference TRBV29-1 and TRBJ1-5): SAVISQKPSRDICQRGTSLTIQCQVDSQVTMMFWYRQQPGQSLTLIATANQGSEATYESGFVIDKFPISRPNLTFSTLTVSNMSPEDSSIYLCSVALDSNQPQHFGDGTRLSIL.

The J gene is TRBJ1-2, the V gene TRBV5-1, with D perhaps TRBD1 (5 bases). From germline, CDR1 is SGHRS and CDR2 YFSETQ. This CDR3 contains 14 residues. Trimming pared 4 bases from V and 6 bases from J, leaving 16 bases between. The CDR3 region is CASSPPRAGNGYTF. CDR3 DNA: TGCGCCAGCAGCCCCCCCCGGGCAGGGAATGGCTACACCTTC. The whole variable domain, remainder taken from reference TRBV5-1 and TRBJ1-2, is KAGVTQTPRYLIKTRGQQVTLSCSPISGHRSVSWYQQTPGQGLQFLFEYFSETQRNKGNFPGRFSGRQFSNSRSEMNVSTLELGDSALYLCASSPPRAGNGYTFGSGTRLTVV.

CDR3 residues: CASSLLGGGTEAFF. The CDR3 DNA follows: TGTGCCAGCAGTTTATTAGGGGGAGGAACTGAAGCTTTCTTT. The genes are TRBV6-5 and TRBJ1-1; tentative D call: TRBD1 (6 bases). V lost 4 bases, J lost 5 bases, and 14 bases lay in between. Germline V gene data show CDR1 as MNHEY and CDR2 as SVGAGI. The CDR3 extends over 14 amino acids.

The CDR3 loop is CASRRYRGYEQYF. The CDR3 DNA reads TGTGCCAGCAGGAGGTACAGGGGATACGAGCAGTACTTC. V gene TRBV11-1 combines with J gene TRBJ2-7; 7 bases line up with TRBD1. This CDR3 is built from 13 residues. V was clipped by 6 bases and J by 4 bases; unmatched bases: 6. Looked up from germline, CDR1 is SGHAT and CDR2 is FQDESV (reference sequence).

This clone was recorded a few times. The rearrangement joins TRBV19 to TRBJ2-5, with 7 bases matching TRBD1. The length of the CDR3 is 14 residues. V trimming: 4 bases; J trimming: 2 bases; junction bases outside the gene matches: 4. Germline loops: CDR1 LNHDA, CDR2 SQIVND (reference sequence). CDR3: CASSTGTDQETQYF. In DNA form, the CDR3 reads TGTGCCAGTAGTACCGGGACAGATCAAGAGACCCAGTACTTC.